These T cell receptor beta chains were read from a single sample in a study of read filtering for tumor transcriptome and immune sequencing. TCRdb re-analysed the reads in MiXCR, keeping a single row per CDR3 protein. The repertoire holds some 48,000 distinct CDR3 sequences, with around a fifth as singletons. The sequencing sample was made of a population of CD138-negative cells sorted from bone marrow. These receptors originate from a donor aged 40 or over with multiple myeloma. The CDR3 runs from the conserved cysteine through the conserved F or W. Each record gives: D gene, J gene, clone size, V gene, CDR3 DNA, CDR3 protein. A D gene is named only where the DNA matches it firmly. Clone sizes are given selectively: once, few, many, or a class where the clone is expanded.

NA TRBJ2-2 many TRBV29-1 TGCAGCGTAGAGATCAGGCTGCGTGCGAACACCGGGGAGCTGTTTTTT CSVEIRLRANTGELFF
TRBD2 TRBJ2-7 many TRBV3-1 TGTGCCAGCAGCCTACTAGCGGGGGTGGGCTACGAGCAGTACTTC CASSLLAGVGYEQYF
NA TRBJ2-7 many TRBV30 TGTGCCTGGAGTGTACTGGCAGACTCCTACGAGCAGTACTTC CAWSVLADSYEQYF
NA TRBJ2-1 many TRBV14 TGTGCCAGCAGCCCTCCAATCCTGGGCGGGCGTTCCTACAATGAGCAGTTCTTC CASSPPILGGRSYNEQFF
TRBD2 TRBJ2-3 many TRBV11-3 TGTGCCAGCAGCTTTCGCCGGACTAGCGGGAACAGCACAGATACGCAGTATTTT CASSFRRTSGNSTDTQYF
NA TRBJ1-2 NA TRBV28 TGTGCCACCGACCCGGTAGAGGGGTGCAACCATGGCTACACCTTC CATDPVEGCNHGYTF
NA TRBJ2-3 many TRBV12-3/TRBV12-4 TGTGCCAGCAGCCGAGCAGATACGCAGTATTTT CASSRADTQYF
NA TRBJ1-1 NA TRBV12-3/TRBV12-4 TGTGCCAGCAGTTTAAATGTCCAGGGCACTGAAGCTTTCTTT CASSLNVQGTEAFF
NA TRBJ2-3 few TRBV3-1 TGTGCCAGCAGCCAACGAAGCGCAGGGCCTACGCAGTATTTT CASSQRSAGPTQYF
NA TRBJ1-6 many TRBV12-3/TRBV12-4 TGTGCCAGCAGTCCACAAGTTTCACCCCTCCACTTT CASSPQVSPLHF
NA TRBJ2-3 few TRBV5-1 TGCGCCAGCACCCCAGGCAGGGCAGATACGCAGTATTTT CASTPGRADTQYF
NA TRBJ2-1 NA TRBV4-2 TGTGCCAGCAGCCAAGACATCAGTGACGACAATAAGCAGTTCTTC CASSQDISDDNKQFF
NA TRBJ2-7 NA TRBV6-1 TGTGCCAGCAGGATCCACGCTGGGACACCCAATAACTACGAGCAGTACTTC CASRIHAGTPNNYEQYF
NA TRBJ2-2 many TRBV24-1 TGTGCCACCCAGCAGATTTCGGGGGGCAACACCGGGGAGCTGTTTTTT CATQQISGGNTGELFF
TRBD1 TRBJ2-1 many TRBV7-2 TGTGCCAGCAGCTTAGGCCCGGGACAGGGTATCAATGAGCAGTTCTTC CASSLGPGQGINEQFF
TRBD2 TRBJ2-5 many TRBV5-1 TGCGCCAGCAGCTTGGTGCCTAGCGGGGGCGAAGAGACCCAGTACTTC CASSLVPSGGEETQYF
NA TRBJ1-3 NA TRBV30 TGTGCCTGGAGTGGCTCCTACTCTGGAAACACCATATATTTT CAWSGSYSGNTIYF
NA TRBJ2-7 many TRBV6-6 TGTGCCAGCTCTGAGGGGAACGAGCAGTACTTC CASSEGNEQYF
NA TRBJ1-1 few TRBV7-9 TGTGCCAGCAGCTTAGACCCTCGGGGGGACACTGAAGCTTTCTTT CASSLDPRGDTEAFF
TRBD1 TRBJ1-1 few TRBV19 TGTGCCAGTAGTTCCCTGCCGGGGACAGTTGAAGCTTTCTTT CASSSLPGTVEAFF
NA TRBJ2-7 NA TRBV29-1 TGCAGCGTCCGGGGCACAGCCTACGGGCAGTACTTC CSVRGTAYGQYF
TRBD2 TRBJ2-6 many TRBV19 TGTGCCAGTAGTAGCGGGACTAGCGGGAGTGACTTCTCTGGGGCCAACGTCCTGACTTTC CASSSGTSGSDFSGANVLTF
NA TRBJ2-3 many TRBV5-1 TGCGCCAGCAGCTCCGGGCCCCCGGATACGCAGTATTTT CASSSGPPDTQYF
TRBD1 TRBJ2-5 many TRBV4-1 TGCGCCAGCAGCCCTCGGGACAGCGAACAAGAGACCCAGTACTTC CASSPRDSEQETQYF
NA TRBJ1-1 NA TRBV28 TGTGCCAGCAGCCCCGGGTCAGGAGCTGGTCGTGCTGAAGCTTTCTTT CASSPGSGAGRAEAFF
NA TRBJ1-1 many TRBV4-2 TGTGCCAGCAGCCAAGGAGGGGCCGAAACTGAAGCTTTCTTT CASSQGGAETEAFF
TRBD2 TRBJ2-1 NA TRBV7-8 TGTGCCAGCTGCTTACCGGCGGGGGGACAGTTCTTC CASCLPAGGQFF
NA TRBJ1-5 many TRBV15 TGTGCCACCAGCAGAGGGTTCGGGAATCAGCCCCAGCATTTT CATSRGFGNQPQHF
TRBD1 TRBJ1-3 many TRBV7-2 TGTGCCAGCAGCTTAGGGGGAAATGACAGGGTGATACGAAACACCATATATTTT CASSLGGNDRVIRNTIYF
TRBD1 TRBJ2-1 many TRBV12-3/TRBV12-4 TGTGCCAGCAGTCATCGACAGGGGGCTGGGAATGAGCAGTTCTTC CASSHRQGAGNEQFF
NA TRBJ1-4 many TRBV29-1 TGCAGCGTAAACCAAGGAGAAAAACTGTTTTTT CSVNQGEKLFF
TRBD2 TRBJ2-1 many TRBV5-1 TGCGCCAGCAGTCTAGCGGGAGGCAGGAATGAGCAGTTCTTC CASSLAGGRNEQFF
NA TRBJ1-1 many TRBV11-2 TGTGCCAGCAACCTTAGGGCGAACACTGAAGCTTTCTTT CASNLRANTEAFF
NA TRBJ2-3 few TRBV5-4 TGTGCCAGCAGCCCCGGGACACAAAGCACAGATACGCAGTATTTT CASSPGTQSTDTQYF
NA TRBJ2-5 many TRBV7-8 TGTGCCAGCAGCTTAGCGTGGGCAGTTCAAGAGACCCAGTACTTC CASSLAWAVQETQYF
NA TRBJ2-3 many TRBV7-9 TGTGCCAGCAGCTTAGGCACTTTTAGCACAGATACGCAGTATTTT CASSLGTFSTDTQYF